These T cell receptor beta chains were read from a single sample in a study of blood T cell repertoires in COVID-19. The protocol was immunoSEQ multiplex PCR, while the TCRdb copy is restricted to in-frame clones and leaves out a portion. The sample yields around 280,000 clones, nearly 90% seen once. Sequencing was done on a sample of PBMCs or T cells enriched from blood (not recorded which). These receptors were collected from a woman aged 18-29 years with acute COVID-19. Both conserved end residues are part of each CDR3. The order of the fields is CDR3 length, J gene, V gene, CDR3 protein.

len: 17
j_gene: TRBJ1-5
v_gene: TRBV24-1
CDR3aa: CATSDWPQALSNQPQHF

len: 13
j_gene: TRBJ1-1
v_gene: TRBV5-6
CDR3aa: CASSEDRSNEAFF

len: 12
j_gene: TRBJ2-2
v_gene: TRBV11-3
CDR3aa: CASSRDTGELFF

len: 18
j_gene: TRBJ2-7
v_gene: TRBV5-8
CDR3aa: CASSLRLPFSLAGNEQYF

len: 16
j_gene: TRBJ1-1
v_gene: TRBV6-5
CDR3aa: CASSYLIGTRNTEAFF

len: 14
j_gene: TRBJ2-7
v_gene: TRBV6-1
CDR3aa: CASREGWAYSDQYF

len: 13
j_gene: TRBJ1-5
v_gene: TRBV2
CDR3aa: CASSDRGAQPQHF

len: 16
j_gene: TRBJ2-7
v_gene: TRBV27
CDR3aa: CASSPTDRGRYHEQYF

len: 14
j_gene: TRBJ2-1
v_gene: TRBV11-2
CDR3aa: CASNLDRGRNEQFF

len: 12
j_gene: TRBJ1-1
v_gene: TRBV29-1
CDR3aa: CSGGQGNTEAFF

len: 16
j_gene: TRBJ1-1
v_gene: TRBV18
CDR3aa: CASSPGTGGLNTEAFF

len: 15
j_gene: TRBJ2-5
v_gene: TRBV5-1
CDR3aa: CASSLEGLAGETQYF

len: 17
j_gene: TRBJ2-1
v_gene: TRBV27
CDR3aa: CASKGSGISGLNNEQFF

len: 14
j_gene: TRBJ1-5
v_gene: TRBV2
CDR3aa: CASSEPGTVQPQHF

len: 14
j_gene: TRBJ2-1
v_gene: TRBV5-1
CDR3aa: CASSGTSGTYEQFF

len: 12
j_gene: TRBJ2-7
v_gene: TRBV13
CDR3aa: CASSRDKNEQYF

len: 15
j_gene: TRBJ1-5
v_gene: TRBV19
CDR3aa: CASSSLQVGNQPQHF

len: 16
j_gene: TRBJ1-1
v_gene: TRBV9
CDR3aa: CASSVADRGVNTEAFF

len: 12
j_gene: TRBJ1-4
v_gene: TRBV20-1
CDR3aa: CSASLQDEKLFF

len: 16
j_gene: TRBJ2-1
v_gene: TRBV27
CDR3aa: CASSLRLAGTYNEQFF

len: 20
j_gene: TRBJ2-7
v_gene: TRBV7-7
CDR3aa: CASSLASGTSGPTIPCEQYF

len: 16
j_gene: TRBJ2-7
v_gene: TRBV19
CDR3aa: CASNAPGQHLREEQYF

len: 13
j_gene: TRBJ1-2
v_gene: TRBV6-5
CDR3aa: CASIRTGDYGYTF

len: 13
j_gene: TRBJ2-1
v_gene: TRBV11-3
CDR3aa: CASSGLGHNEQFF

len: 17
j_gene: TRBJ2-7
v_gene: TRBV4-2
CDR3aa: CASSQGLRGYADYEQYF

len: 13
j_gene: TRBJ1-2
v_gene: TRBV3-1/TRBV3-2
CDR3aa: CASSRTGTDGYTF

len: 19
j_gene: TRBJ2-7
v_gene: TRBV18
CDR3aa: CASSPIAIKAGQGSYEQYF

len: 16
j_gene: TRBJ1-1
v_gene: TRBV7-9
CDR3aa: CASSSTGKGAGTEAFF

len: 12
j_gene: TRBJ2-7
v_gene: TRBV12-3/TRBV12-4
CDR3aa: CASSFGTYEQYF

len: 14
j_gene: TRBJ1-4
v_gene: TRBV28
CDR3aa: CASSLTGGDEKLFF

len: 15
j_gene: TRBJ1-5
v_gene: TRBV9
CDR3aa: CASSLTGGGNQPQHF

len: 14
j_gene: TRBJ1-5
v_gene: TRBV18
CDR3aa: CASSLQGGNQPQHF

len: 13
j_gene: TRBJ2-5
v_gene: TRBV19
CDR3aa: CASSIKRFETQYF

len: 16
j_gene: TRBJ1-1
v_gene: TRBV4-1
CDR3aa: CASSQEPHGSGTEAFF

len: 16
j_gene: TRBJ1-4
v_gene: TRBV2
CDR3aa: CASSDDIAFTSEKLFF

len: 15
j_gene: TRBJ2-5
v_gene: TRBV5-8
CDR3aa: CATHGLAGGPETQYF

len: 15
j_gene: TRBJ1-2
v_gene: TRBV13
CDR3aa: CASSPQGQNNYGYTF

len: 13
j_gene: TRBJ2-3
v_gene: TRBV18
CDR3aa: CASSRGLLDTQYF

len: 15
j_gene: TRBJ2-6
v_gene: TRBV3-1/TRBV3-2
CDR3aa: CASSRTSSGANVLTF

len: 14
j_gene: TRBJ1-1
v_gene: TRBV5-1
CDR3aa: CASSLGTPSTEAFF